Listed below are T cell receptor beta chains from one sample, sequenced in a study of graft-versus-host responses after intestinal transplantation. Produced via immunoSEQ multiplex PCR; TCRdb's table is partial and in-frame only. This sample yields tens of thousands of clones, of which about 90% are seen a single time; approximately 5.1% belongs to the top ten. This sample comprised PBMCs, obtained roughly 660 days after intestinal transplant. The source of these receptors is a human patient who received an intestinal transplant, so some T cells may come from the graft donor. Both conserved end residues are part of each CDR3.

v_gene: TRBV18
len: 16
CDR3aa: CASSPNDRVGKETQYF

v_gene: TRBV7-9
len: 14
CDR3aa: CASSLVSAGNTIYF

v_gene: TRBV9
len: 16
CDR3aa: CASNGLAGGFNNEQFF

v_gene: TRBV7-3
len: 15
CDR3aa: CASSLSGTSYNEQFF

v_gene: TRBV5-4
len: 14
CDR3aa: CASSLDQINYGYTF

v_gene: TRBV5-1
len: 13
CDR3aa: CAKLLAAPYEQYF

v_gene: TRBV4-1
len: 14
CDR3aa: CASSRAGTDYEQYF

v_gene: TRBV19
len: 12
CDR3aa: CASTGPNEKLFF

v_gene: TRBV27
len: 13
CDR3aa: CASSPGTGLEAFF

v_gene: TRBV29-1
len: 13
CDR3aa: CSVGRQGGEKLFF

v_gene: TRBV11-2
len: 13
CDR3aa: CASSPGLAYEQYF

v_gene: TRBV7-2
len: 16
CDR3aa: CASSSLAGGLGDEQFF

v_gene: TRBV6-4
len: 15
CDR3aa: CASSAQGAYNSPLHF

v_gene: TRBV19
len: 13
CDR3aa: CASSQTGPPEAFF

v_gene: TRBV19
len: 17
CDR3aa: CASISREGRNSNQPQHF

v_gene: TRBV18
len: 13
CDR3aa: CASSQLDRGGYTF

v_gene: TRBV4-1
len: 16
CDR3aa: CAISQTSGGATDTQYF

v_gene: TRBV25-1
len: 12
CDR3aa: CASSFSRGGYTF

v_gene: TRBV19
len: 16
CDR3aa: CASSGPMEGRFYGYTF

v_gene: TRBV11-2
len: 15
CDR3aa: CASSLGGLRTDTQYF

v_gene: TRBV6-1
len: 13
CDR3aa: CASSGVSYNEQFF

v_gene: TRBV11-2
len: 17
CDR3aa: CASSFGMGTGLDGELFF

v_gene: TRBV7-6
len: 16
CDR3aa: CASSPQGGRTTYGYTF

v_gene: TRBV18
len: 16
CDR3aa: CASSPPAGQGTDTQYF

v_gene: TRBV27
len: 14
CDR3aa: CASTPSQGMGEQFF

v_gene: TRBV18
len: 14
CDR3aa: CASSPSVLNTEAFF

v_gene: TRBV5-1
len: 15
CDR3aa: CASSRTGLYANVLTF

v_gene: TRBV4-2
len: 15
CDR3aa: CASSPGRGRNYGYTF

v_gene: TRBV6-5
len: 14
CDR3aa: CASSYSAGGQPQHF

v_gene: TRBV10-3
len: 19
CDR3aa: CAISQHRGRSPSGANVLTF